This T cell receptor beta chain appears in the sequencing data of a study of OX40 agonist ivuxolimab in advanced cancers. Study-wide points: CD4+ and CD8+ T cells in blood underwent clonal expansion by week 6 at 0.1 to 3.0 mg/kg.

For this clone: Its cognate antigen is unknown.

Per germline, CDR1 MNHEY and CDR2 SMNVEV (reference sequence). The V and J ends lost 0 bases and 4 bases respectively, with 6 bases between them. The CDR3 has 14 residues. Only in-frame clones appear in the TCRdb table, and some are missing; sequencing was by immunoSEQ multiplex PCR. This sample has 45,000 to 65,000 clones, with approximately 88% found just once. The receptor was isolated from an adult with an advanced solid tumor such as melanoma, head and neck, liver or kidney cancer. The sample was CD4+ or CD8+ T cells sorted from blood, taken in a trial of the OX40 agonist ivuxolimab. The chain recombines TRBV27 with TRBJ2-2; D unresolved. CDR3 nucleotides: TGTGCCAGCAGTTTATCGGGAAGCACCGGGGAGCTGTTTTTT. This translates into CASSLSGSTGELFF.